The 18 T cell receptor beta chains given below trace back to one sample, sequenced in a study of T cell repertoires in cytomegalovirus infection. Each CDR3 protein gets one entry after TCRdb re-called the reads with MiXCR. Among fewer than 250,000 distinct CDR3 sequences listed, 9% to 15% were seen once. Sequencing was carried out using PBMCs. The origin of the receptors is a human donor in good health (CMV status not recorded). Some clones in this sample may be carry-over from other donors' samples.

CDR3 region: CSVGTSGAHTGELFF. Here the CDR3 DNA reads TGCAGCGTTGGTACTAGCGGAGCCCACACCGGGGAGCTGTTTTTT. The chain is built from TRBV29-1 and TRBJ2-2; 8 bases are a match to TRBD2. Trimming cost V 4 bases and J 3 bases; bases outside gene matches: 7. CDR1 and CDR2 (germline): SQVTM, ANQGSEA. This CDR3 is built from 15 residues.

This clonotype was observed many times. The chain combines TRBV7-2 with TRBJ1-6; the match to TRBD1 covers 8 bases. The germline V gene has CDR1 SGHTA and CDR2 FQGNSA. This CDR3 has 15 residues. The J segment lost 6 bases and the V segment lost 5 bases, leaving 6 bases of the junction unmatched. The CDR3 DNA is TGTGCCAGCAGCGCGGACAGGGTACCTAATTCACCCCTCCACTTT. Its translation is CASSADRVPNSPLHF.

This clonotype was detected ten times or more. V and J are TRBV20-1 and TRBJ2-7; 9 bases align to TRBD2. Losses at the gene ends were 5 bases for V and 3 bases for J; bases not matched to a gene: 5. The CDR3 runs 13 residues. Germline CDR1 is DFQATT and CDR2 is SNEGSKA (reference sequence). The CDR3 DNA follows: TGCAGTGCTCCGGCGACTAGCGGCTACGAGCAGTACTTC. Its protein is CSAPATSGYEQYF.

The genes are TRBV13 and TRBJ2-7, with D uncertain. Per the germline V gene, CDR1 is PRHDT and CDR2 is FYEKMQ (reference sequence). With 5 bases removed from V and 0 bases from J, the gap between germline ends came to 17 bases. CDR3 length equals 16 residues. CDR3 residues: CASSPRTGGNSYEQYF. The CDR3 region has the DNA TGTGCCAGCAGCCCAAGAACGGGCGGAAACTCCTACGAGCAGTACTTC.

This clonotype was recorded at least ten times. The V gene is TRBV6-2 or TRBV6-3, the J gene TRBJ2-2; maybe TRBD1 (5 bases). Looked up from germline, CDR1 is MNHEY and CDR2 is SVGEGT. The germline V and J ends were trimmed by 2 bases and 0 bases, with 10 bases remaining between them. CDR3 size: 16 residues. In DNA, the CDR3 is TGTGCCAGCAGTTACCTCGACAGCCCGAACACCGGGGAGCTGTTTTTT. Its translation: CASSYLDSPNTGELFF.

This clonotype came up many times. The genes are TRBV7-8 and TRBJ2-4, with 13 bases identical to TRBD2. Trimming removed 0 bases from V and 2 bases from J; junction bases left unmatched: 7. The CDR3 has 19 residues. Germline-derived CDR1 and CDR2 are SGHVS and FQNEAQ. CDR3 protein: CASSLATSGGPGTKNIQYF. The CDR3 nucleotides are TGTGCCAGCAGCTTAGCGACTAGCGGGGGGCCCGGAACCAAAAACATTCAGTACTTC.

The V and J genes are TRBV27 and TRBJ2-1; D perhaps matches TRBD2 (6 bases). CDR3 length equals 16 residues. The V end was cut by 6 bases, the J end by 6 bases, with 21 bases between. Germline loops: CDR1 MNHEY, CDR2 SMNVEV (reference sequence). The CDR3 bases are TGTGCCAGCAGCTCGACCACAGGAGGGTGGGGCAATGAGCAGTTCTTC. It codes for CASSSTTGGWGNEQFF.

This clonotype was seen at least ten times. The chain is built from TRBV11-2 and TRBJ2-1, with 9 bases identical to TRBD2. V lost 3 bases and J lost 9; bases outside the gene matches: 9. Germline CDR1 and CDR2: SGHAT and FQNNGV. The CDR3 spans 15 residues. The DNA of the CDR3 is TGTGCCAGCAGCTTTAAAGCGGGGGGAGGAAGTGAGCAGTTCTTC. Protein sequence: CASSFKAGGGSEQFF.

This clonotype was counted ten times or more. This chain joins TRBV12-3 or TRBV12-4 and TRBJ2-7; D remains ambiguous. CDR3 size: 13 residues. Trimming left V 6 bases short and J 4 bases short, with 13 bases between. CDR3 sequence reads: CASSFGRPYEQYF. The CDR3 bases are TGTGCCAGCAGCTTCGGTCGCCCGTACGAGCAGTACTTC.

This clonotype was seen many times. The chain couples TRBV11-2 to TRBJ2-3, with 10 positions matching TRBD1. The germline V gene encodes CDR1 SGHAT and CDR2 FQNNGV. Trimming took 4 bases from V and 3 from J; bases not matched to a gene: 7. This CDR3 contains 16 residues. The CDR3 DNA follows: TGTGCCAGCAGCTACTGGGGACAGGGGTGGACAGATACGCAGTATTTT. Translation gives CASSYWGQGWTDTQYF.

This clonotype turned up a few times. The V call is TRBV6-5, the J call TRBJ1-6, with D uncertain. The V and J ends lost 8 bases and 11 bases respectively, with 22 bases between them. There are 15 residues in the CDR3. The germline V gene encodes CDR1 MNHEY and CDR2 SVGAGI. This CDR3 is CASQPTKRSGAPLHF. CDR3 nucleotides: TGTGCCAGCCAACCTACTAAGCGCTCCGGGGCACCCCTCCACTTT.

The gene calls are TRBV10-3 and TRBJ2-5, with 7 bases aligning to TRBD1. V trimming: 9 bases; J trimming: 1 base; junction bases outside the gene matches: 8. The CDR3 loop spans 14 amino acids. Germline-derived CDR1 and CDR2 are ENHRY and SYGVKD. Here the CDR3 reads CAISEDRSQETQYF. CDR3 sequence (DNA): TGTGCCATTTCAGAGGACAGGAGCCAAGAGACCCAGTACTTC.

The chain joins TRBV5-6 to TRBJ2-6, with 9 bases that match TRBD2. Trimming at V came to 1 base and at J to 1 base, leaving 12 bases not matched to a gene. The V gene's germline CDR1 is SGHDT and CDR2 YYEEEE. The CDR3 runs to 20 residues. DNA of the CDR3: TGTGCCAGCAGCTTGTTCGGAGCGGGAGGCTTTATTTCTGGGGCCAACGTCCTGACTTTC. This gives the protein CASSLFGAGGFISGANVLTF.

This clonotype was recorded a few times. The genes are TRBV5-6 and TRBJ2-3; 7 nucleotides agree with TRBD1. J was trimmed by 4 bases and V by 2 bases; bases with no gene match: 10. CDR3 length: 16 residues. CDR1 SGHDT and CDR2 YYEEEE come from the germline V gene. Written as DNA, the CDR3 is TGTGCCAGCAGCTTCCTAACAGGGGTTAGGGCAGATACGCAGTATTTT. Encoded protein: CASSFLTGVRADTQYF.

This clonotype has just a few counts. The genes are TRBV7-9 and TRBJ2-3, with D unclear. V lost 5 bases and J 2 bases, leaving 11 bases between the germline ends. The CDR3 extends over 14 amino acids. The V gene's germline CDR1 is SEHNR and CDR2 FQNEAQ (reference sequence). CDR3 sequence: CASSPPGPTDTQYF. Here the CDR3 DNA reads TGTGCCAGCAGCCCTCCTGGGCCCACAGATACGCAGTATTTT. Full variable domain (outside the CDR3, taken from reference TRBV7-9 and TRBJ2-3): DTGVSQNPRHKITKRGQNVTFRCDPISEHNRLYWYRQTLGQGPEFLTYFQNEAQLEKSRLLSDRFSAERPKGSFSTLEIQRTEQGDSAMYLCASSPPGPTDTQYFGPGTRLTVL.

This clonotype was seen at least ten times. The chain combines TRBV4-3 with TRBJ2-6; weak D call: TRBD1 (6 bases). Trimming took off 0 bases at V and 0 bases at J, with 9 bases between the two ends. There are 17 residues in the CDR3. Germline CDR1 LGHNA, CDR2 YSLEER. The CDR3 coding sequence is TGCGCCAGCAGCCAAGACACAGGGTCCTCTGGGGCCAACGTCCTGACTTTC. This codes for CASSQDTGSSGANVLTF.

This clonotype showed up many times. The rearrangement uses TRBV7-9 and TRBJ2-5, with unresolved D. The ends were cut back, 4 bases at V and 3 bases at J, with 6 bases in the middle. The CDR3 contains 12 residues. Looked up from germline, CDR1 is SEHNR and CDR2 is FQNEAQ (reference sequence). The CDR3, as DNA: TGTGCCAGCAGCTACAGTGAAGAGACCCAGTACTTC. Protein product: CASSYSEETQYF.

The rearrangement links TRBV29-1 to TRBJ2-7; tentative D call: TRBD2 (6 bases). V was shortened by 3 bases and J by 3 bases, with 15 bases between the two germline ends. Germline values: CDR1 SQVTM, CDR2 ANQGSEA. The length of the CDR3 is 14 residues. This CDR3 is CSVDGSGAGYEQYF. CDR3 nucleotide sequence: TGCAGCGTTGACGGCTCGGGAGCCGGCTACGAGCAGTACTTC.